This T cell receptor beta chain came from a study of memory CD4+ T cells and cytomegalovirus serostatus. Across the whole study: Of the healthy Belgian adults, under 10 were CMV seropositive and approximately 25 seronegative.

This table comes from immunoSEQ multiplex PCR, and its TCRdb copy is limited to in-frame clones, with some not included. The table has roughly 40,000 clones, approximately 80% seen once. Study-level results: CD4+ memory repertoires contained about 40% of the roughly 160 reported CMV TCRbeta sequences. The CMV-associated TCR signature appears largely within the CD4+ memory repertoire.

The sort gate was single viable CD3+CD4+CD8-CD45RO+ cells for memory CD4+ T cells. Serum IgG to CMV pp150, pp28, p38 and p52 defined serostatus. A remark on this clone: Its antigen is undetermined.

The CDR3 length is 16 residues. Trimming shortened V by 5 bases and J by 0 bases, and 13 bases separated the two germline ends. The V gene's germline CDR1 is SGHVS and CDR2 FQNEAQ. The specimen was memory CD4+ T cells from blood. This receptor was identified in an adult in good health and CMV-seronegative. The chain recombines TRBV7-8 with TRBJ2-2, with D tentatively TRBD2 (6 bases). The CDR3, as DNA: TGTGCCAGCAGCCCCCGGACTATGGCGAACACCGGGGAGCTGTTTTTT. Translated: CASSPRTMANTGELFF.